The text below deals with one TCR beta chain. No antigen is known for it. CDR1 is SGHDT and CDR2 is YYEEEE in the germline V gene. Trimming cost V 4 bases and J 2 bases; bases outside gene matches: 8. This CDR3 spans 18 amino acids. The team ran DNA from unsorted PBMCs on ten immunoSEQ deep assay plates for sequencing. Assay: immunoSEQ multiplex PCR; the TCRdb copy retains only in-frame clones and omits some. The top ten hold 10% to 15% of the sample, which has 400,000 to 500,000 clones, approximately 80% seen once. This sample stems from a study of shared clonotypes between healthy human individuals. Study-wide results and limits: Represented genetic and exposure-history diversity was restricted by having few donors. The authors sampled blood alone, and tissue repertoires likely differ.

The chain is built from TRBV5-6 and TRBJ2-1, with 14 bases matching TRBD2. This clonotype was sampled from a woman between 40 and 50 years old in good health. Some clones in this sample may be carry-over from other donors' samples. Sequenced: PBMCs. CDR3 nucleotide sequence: TGTGCCAGCAGCGCCTCCGGGACTAGCGGGAGACCCTACAATGAGCAGTTCTTC. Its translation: CASSASGTSGRPYNEQFF. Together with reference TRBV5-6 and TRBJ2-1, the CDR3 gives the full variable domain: DAGVTQSPTHLIKTRGQQVTLRCSPKSGHDTVSWYQQALGQGPQFIFQYYEEEERQRGNFPDRFSGHQFPNYSSELNVNALLLGDSALYLCASSASGTSGRPYNEQFFGPGTRLTVL.